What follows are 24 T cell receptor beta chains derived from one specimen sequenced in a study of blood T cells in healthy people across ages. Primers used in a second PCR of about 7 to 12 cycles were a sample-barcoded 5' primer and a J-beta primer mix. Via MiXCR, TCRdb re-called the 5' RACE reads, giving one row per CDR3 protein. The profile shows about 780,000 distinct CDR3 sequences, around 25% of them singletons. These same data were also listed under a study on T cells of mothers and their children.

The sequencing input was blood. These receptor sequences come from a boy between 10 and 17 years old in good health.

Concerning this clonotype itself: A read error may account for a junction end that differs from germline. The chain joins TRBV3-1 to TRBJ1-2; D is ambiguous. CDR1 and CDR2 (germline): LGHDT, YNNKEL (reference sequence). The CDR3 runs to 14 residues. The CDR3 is CAGSQGNKNYGYTF. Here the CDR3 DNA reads TGTGCCGGCAGCCAAGGCAACAAGAACTATGGCTACACCTTC.

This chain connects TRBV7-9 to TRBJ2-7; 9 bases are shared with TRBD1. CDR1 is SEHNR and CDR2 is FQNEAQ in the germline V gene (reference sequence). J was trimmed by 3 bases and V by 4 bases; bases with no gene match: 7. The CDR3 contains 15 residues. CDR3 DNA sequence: TGTGCCAGCAGCTATGGGACAGGGCGTATCTACGAGCAGTACTTC. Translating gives CASSYGTGRIYEQYF.

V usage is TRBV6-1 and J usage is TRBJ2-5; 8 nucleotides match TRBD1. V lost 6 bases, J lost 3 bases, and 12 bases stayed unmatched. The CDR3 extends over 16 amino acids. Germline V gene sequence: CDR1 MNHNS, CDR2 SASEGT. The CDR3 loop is CASRSSRTGWEETQYF. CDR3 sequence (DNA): TGTGCCAGCAGATCTTCTCGGACAGGGTGGGAAGAGACCCAGTACTTC.

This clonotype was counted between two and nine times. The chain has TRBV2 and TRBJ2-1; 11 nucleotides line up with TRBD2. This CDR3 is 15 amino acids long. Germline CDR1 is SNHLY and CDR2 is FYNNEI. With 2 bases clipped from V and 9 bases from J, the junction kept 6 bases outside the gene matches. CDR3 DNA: TGTGCCAGCAGTGAACTAGCGGGGGGTCTAGGTGAGCAGTTCTTC. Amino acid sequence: CASSELAGGLGEQFF.

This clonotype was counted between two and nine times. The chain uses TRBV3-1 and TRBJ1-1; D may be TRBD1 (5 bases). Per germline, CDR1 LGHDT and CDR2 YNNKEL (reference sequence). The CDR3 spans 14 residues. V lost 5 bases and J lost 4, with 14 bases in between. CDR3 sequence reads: CASSFSDRTTEAFF. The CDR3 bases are TGTGCCAGCAGCTTTTCCGACAGAACCACTGAAGCTTTCTTT.

The CDR3 spells CASSLIASGHNEQFF. The CDR3 bases are TGTGCCAGCAGCTTAATTGCTAGCGGGCACAATGAGCAGTTCTTC. The V gene is TRBV7-3, the J gene TRBJ2-1; 8 bases agree with TRBD2. The CDR3 totals 15 residues. Germline V gene lookup returns CDR1 SGHTA and CDR2 FQGTGA. J was trimmed by 5 bases and V by 1 base; bases with no gene match: 4.

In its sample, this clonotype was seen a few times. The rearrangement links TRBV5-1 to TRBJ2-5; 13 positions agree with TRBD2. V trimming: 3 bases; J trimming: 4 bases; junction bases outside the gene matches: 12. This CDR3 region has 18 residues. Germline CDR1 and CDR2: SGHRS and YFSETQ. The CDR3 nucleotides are TGCGCCAGCAGCTCGAGACTAGCGGGGGGATCTCTGTCAGAGACCCAGTACTTC. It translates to CASSSRLAGGSLSETQYF.

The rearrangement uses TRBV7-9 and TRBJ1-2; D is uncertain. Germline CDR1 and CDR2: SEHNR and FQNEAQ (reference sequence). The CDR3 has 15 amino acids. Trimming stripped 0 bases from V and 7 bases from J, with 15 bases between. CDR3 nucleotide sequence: TGTGCCAGCAGCTTAGCGAGCCTTATGGAAGGTGGCTACACCTTC. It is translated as CASSLASLMEGGYTF.

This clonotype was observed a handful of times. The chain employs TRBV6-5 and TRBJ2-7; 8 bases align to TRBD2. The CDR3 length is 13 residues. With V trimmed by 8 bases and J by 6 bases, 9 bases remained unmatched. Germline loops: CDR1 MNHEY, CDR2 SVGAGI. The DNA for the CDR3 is TGTGCCAGCGGCGGCGGGGGGCACGCCGAGCAGTACTTC. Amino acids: CASGGGGHAEQYF.

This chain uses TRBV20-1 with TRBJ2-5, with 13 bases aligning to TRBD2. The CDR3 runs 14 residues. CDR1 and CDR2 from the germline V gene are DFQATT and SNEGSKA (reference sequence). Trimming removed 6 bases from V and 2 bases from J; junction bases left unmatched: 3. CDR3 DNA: TGCAGTGCCGCGACTAGCGGGGGGCAAGAGACCCAGTACTTC. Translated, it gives CSAATSGGQETQYF.

This CDR3 is CSAWSSNTIYF. DNA for the CDR3: TGCAGTGCCTGGTCTTCAAACACCATATATTTT. The V call is TRBV20-1, the J call TRBJ1-3; D remains ambiguous. Trimming pared 6 bases from V and 6 bases from J, leaving 9 bases between. Germline V gene data show CDR1 as DFQATT and CDR2 as SNEGSKA (reference sequence). CDR3 length: 11 residues.

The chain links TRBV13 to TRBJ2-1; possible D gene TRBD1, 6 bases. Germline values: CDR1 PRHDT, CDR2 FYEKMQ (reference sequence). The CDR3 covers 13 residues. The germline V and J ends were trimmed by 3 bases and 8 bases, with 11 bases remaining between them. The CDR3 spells CASSFTGNHEQFF. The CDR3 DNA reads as TGTGCCAGCAGCTTTACAGGGAATCATGAGCAGTTCTTC.

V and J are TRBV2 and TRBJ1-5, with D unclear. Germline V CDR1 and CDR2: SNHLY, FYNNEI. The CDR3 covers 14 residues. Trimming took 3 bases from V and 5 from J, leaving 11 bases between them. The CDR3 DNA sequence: TGTGCCAGCAGTGACGGGAAATGGTATCAGCCCCAGCATTTT. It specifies CASSDGKWYQPQHF.

The CDR3 DNA reads as TGTGCCAGCAGCCGTGATGGACAGGGTCTAGAGACCCAGTACTTC. This sequence encodes CASSRDGQGLETQYF. The gene calls are TRBV11-2 and TRBJ2-5, with 8 nucleotides matching TRBD1. The CDR3 length is 15 residues. Trimming cost V 5 bases and J 4 bases; bases outside gene matches: 9. The V gene's germline CDR1 is SGHAT and CDR2 FQNNGV.

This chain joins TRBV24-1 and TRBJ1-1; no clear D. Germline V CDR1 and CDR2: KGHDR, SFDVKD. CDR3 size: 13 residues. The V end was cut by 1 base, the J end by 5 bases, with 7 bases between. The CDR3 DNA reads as TGTGCCACCAGTGATTTCAGCGGGACTGAAGCTTTCTTT. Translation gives CATSDFSGTEAFF.

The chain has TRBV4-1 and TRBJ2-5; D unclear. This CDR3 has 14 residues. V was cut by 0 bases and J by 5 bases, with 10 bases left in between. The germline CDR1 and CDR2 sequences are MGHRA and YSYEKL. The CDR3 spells CASSQDPDGETQYF. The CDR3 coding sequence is TGCGCCAGCAGCCAAGATCCGGACGGGGAGACCCAGTACTTC.

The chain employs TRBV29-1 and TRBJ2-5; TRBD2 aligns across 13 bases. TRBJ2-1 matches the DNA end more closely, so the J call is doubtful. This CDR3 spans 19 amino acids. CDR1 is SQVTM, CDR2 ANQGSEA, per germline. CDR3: CSVEDGRLAGGDRGDQQFF. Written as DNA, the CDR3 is TGCAGCGTTGAAGACGGGCGACTAGCGGGGGGCGACCGGGGGGATCAGCAGTTCTTC.

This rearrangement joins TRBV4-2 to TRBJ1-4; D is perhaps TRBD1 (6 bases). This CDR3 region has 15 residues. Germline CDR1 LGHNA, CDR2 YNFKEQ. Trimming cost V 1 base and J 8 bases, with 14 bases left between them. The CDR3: CASSQGYREGEKLFF. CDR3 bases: TGTGCCAGCAGCCAAGGCTACAGGGAAGGGGAAAAACTGTTTTTT.

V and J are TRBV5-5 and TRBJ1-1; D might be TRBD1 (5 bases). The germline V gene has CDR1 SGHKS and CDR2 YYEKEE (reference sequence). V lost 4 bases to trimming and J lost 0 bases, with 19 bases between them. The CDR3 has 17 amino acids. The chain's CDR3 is CASSPAPRAFMNTEAFF. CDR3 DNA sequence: TGTGCCAGCAGCCCTGCCCCCAGGGCCTTTATGAACACTGAAGCTTTCTTT.

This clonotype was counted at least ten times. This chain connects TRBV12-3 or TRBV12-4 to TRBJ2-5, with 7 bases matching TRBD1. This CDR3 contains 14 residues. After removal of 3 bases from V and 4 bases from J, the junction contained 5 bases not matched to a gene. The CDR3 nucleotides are TGTGCCAGCAGTTTCCAGGGGGTAGGAGAGACCCAGTACTTC. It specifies CASSFQGVGETQYF.

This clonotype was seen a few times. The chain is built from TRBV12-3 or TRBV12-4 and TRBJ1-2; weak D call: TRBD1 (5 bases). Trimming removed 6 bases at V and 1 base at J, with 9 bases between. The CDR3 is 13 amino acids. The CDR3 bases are TGTGCCAGCAGCTACAGGATTAACTATGGCTACACCTTC. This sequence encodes CASSYRINYGYTF.

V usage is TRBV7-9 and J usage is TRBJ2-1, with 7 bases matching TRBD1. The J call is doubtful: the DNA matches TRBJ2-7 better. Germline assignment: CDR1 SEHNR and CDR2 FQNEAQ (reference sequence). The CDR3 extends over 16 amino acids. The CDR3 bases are TGTGCCAGCAGCTCCCTTCCGGGACAGAATTCCTACGAGCAGTACTTC. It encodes CASSSLPGQNSYEQYF.

CDR3: CASSLGDRAAPLHF. CDR3 in DNA: TGTGCCAGCAGCTTGGGAGACAGGGCGGCACCCCTCCACTTT. The chain recombines TRBV7-9 with TRBJ1-6, with 7 bases that match TRBD1. The CDR3 consists of 14 residues. CDR1 and CDR2 from the germline V gene are SEHNR and FQNEAQ (reference sequence). Losses at the gene ends were 3 bases for V and 11 bases for J; bases not matched to a gene: 7.

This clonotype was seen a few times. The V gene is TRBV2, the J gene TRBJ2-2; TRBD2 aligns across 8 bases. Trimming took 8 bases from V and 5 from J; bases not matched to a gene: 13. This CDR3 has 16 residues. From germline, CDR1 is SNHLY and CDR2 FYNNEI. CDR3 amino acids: CASRYSRGGLTGELFF. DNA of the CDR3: TGTGCCAGCCGTTACTCCCGGGGGGGACTAACCGGGGAGCTGTTTTTT.